A single count supports the clone carrying this T cell receptor (beta chain). The antigen is undetermined. The source of the sample is a study of blood T cells in healthy people across ages. Trimming took 1 base from V and 8 from J, leaving 18 bases between them. CDR3 length equals 17 residues. The germline V gene encodes CDR1 LNHNV and CDR2 YYDKDF (reference sequence). Drawn from each donor were around 9.1 milliliters of peripheral blood. Study-level findings and limits: Observed TCR beta diversity showed a strong correlation with the percentage of naive T cells as measured by flow cytometry.

A J-beta primer mix and a sample-barcoded 5' primer were used in a second PCR of about 7 to 12 cycles. TCRdb reprocessed the 5' RACE reads with MiXCR, giving one entry per CDR3 protein. Counted here are 1.5 million or so distinct CDR3 sequences, less than 45% occurring once; the ten biggest clones make up about 4.1%. Specimen: blood. This TCR was sampled from a woman aged 18-29 years in good health. The J gene is TRBJ1-6, the V gene TRBV15; D unclear. CDR3 DNA sequence: TGTGCCACCAGCAGAGGAAGTCACCCCGGTTCCGATTCACCCCTCCACTTT. This sequence encodes CATSRGSHPGSDSPLHF.